One TCR beta chain is described in this entry. Generation of TCR cDNA used 5'RACE template switching (which added a universal primer site and UMIs). Via MiXCR, TCRdb re-called the 5' RACE reads, giving one row per CDR3 protein. The sample consists of some 390,000 distinct CDR3 sequences, approximately 18% of them appearing once. This specimen comes from a study of T cells after yellow fever vaccination. V lost 1 base, J lost 10 bases, and 2 bases lay in between. The CDR3 runs to 10 residues. The chain employs TRBV23-1 and TRBJ2-1; D not resolved. TRBV23-1 is treated as an ORF (open reading frame) with a function not yet certain. The TCR sequence derives from a man younger than 30 who received the YFV17D yellow fever vaccine. This specimen consisted of PBMCs, obtained before the yellow fever booster vaccination. DNA of the CDR3: TGCGCCAGCAGTCAATACGAGCAGTTCTTC. Residues: CASSQYEQFF.